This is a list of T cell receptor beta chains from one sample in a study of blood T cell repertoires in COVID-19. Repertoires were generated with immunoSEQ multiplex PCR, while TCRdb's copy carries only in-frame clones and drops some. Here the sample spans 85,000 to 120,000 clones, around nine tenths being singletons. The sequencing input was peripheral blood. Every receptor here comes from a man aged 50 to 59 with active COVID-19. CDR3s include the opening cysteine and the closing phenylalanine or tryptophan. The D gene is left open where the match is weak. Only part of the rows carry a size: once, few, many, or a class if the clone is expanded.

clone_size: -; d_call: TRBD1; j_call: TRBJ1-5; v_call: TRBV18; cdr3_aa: CASSPSGQAYQPQHF; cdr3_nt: TGTGCCAGCTCACCATCAGGACAGGCTTATCAGCCCCAGCATTTT
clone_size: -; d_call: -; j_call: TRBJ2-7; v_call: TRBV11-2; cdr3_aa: CASRVVQSYEQYF; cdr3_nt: TGTGCCAGCAGGGTGGTCCAGTCCTACGAGCAGTACTTC
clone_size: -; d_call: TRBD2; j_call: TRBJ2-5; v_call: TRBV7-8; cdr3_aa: CASSLVGGETQYF; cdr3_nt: TGTGCCAGCAGCTTGGTGGGGGGGGAGACCCAGTACTTC
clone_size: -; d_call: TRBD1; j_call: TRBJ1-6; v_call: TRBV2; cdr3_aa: CASRGTGGPGSPLHF; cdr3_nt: TGTGCCAGCAGGGGGACAGGGGGCCCGGGGTCACCCCTCCACTTT
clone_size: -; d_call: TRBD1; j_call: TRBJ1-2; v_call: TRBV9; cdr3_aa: CASSVGGTGEGLAF; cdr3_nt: TGTGCCAGCAGCGTAGGGGGTACAGGGGAAGGTTTAGCCTTC
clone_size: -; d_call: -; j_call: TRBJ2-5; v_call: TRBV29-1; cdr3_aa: CSVEDVKWGETQYF; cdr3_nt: TGCAGCGTTGAAGATGTCAAATGGGGCGAGACCCAGTACTTC
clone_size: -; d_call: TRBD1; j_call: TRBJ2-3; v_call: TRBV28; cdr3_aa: CASSSGTGADTQYF; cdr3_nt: TGTGCCAGCAGTTCCGGGACAGGGGCAGATACGCAGTATTTT
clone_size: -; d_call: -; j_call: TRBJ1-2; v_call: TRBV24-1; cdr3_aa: CATSGRTLDGYYGYTF; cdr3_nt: TGTGCCACCAGTGGCCGAACCCTAGACGGGTACTATGGCTACACCTTC
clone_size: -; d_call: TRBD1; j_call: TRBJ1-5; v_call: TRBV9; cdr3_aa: CASSVAGGNEPQHF; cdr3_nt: TGTGCCAGCAGCGTAGCAGGGGGCAATGAGCCCCAGCATTTT
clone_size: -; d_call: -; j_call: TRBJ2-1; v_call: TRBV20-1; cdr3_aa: CSARLANEQFF; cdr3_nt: TGCAGTGCTAGACTAGCCAATGAGCAGTTCTTC
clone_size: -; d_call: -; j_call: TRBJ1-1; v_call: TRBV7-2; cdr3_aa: CASSSRGWTEAFF; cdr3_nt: TGTGCCAGCAGCTCGCGAGGGTGGACTGAAGCTTTCTTT
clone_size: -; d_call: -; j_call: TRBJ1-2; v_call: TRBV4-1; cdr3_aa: CASSQHGIRYGYTF; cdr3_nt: TGCGCCAGCAGCCAACACGGGATTCGCTATGGCTACACCTTC
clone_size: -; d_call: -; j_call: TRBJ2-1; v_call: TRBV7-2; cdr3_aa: CASSLLGGVSNEQFF; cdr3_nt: TGTGCCAGCAGCTTATTAGGAGGGGTTTCCAATGAGCAGTTCTTC
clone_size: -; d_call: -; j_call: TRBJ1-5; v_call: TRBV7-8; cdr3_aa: CASSLVTENQPQHF; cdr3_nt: TGTGCCAGCAGCTTAGTGACTGAGAATCAGCCCCAGCATTTT
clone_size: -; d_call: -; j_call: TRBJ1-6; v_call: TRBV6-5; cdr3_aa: CASSYSMAGSSPLHF; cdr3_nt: TGTGCCAGCAGTTACTCAATGGCAGGGTCTTCACCCCTCCACTTT
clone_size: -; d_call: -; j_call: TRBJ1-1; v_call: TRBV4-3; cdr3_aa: CASSQETGRNTEAFF; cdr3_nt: TGCGCCAGCAGCCAAGAAACAGGGAGGAACACTGAAGCTTTCTTT
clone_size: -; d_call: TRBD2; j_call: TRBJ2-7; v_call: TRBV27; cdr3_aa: CASSLLAGAYEQYF; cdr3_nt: TGTGCCAGCAGTTTACTAGCGGGGGCCTACGAGCAGTACTTC
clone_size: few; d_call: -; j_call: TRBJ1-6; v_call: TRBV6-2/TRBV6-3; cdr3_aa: CASSYSISGERGSPLHF; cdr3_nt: TGTGCCAGCAGTTACTCGATATCGGGGGAAAGAGGTTCACCCCTCCACTTT
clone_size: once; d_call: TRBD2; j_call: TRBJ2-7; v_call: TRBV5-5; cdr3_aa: CASSSRKAGELTYEQYF; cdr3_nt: TGTGCCAGCAGCTCCAGGAAGGCGGGAGAGCTTACCTACGAGCAGTACTTC
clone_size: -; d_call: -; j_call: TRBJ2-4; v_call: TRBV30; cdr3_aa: CAWEIGLAKNIQYF; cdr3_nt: TGTGCCTGGGAAATTGGCCTAGCCAAAAACATTCAGTACTTC
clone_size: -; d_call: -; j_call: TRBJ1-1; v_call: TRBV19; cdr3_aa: CASCRVLGTEAFF; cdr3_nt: TGTGCCAGCTGCAGGGTTCTGGGCACTGAAGCTTTCTTT
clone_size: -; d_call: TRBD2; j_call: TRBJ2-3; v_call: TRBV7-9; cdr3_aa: CASSLLLAGLPDTQYF; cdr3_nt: TGTGCCAGCAGCTTATTACTAGCGGGGTTGCCAGATACGCAGTATTTT
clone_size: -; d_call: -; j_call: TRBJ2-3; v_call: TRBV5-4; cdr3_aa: CASSFLGAGTDTQYF; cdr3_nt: TGTGCCAGCAGCTTCTTGGGGGCCGGAACAGATACGCAGTATTTT
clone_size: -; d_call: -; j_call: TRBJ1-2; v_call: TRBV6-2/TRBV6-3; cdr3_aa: CASSWPLAVLNYGYTF; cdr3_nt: TGTGCCAGCAGTTGGCCCCTGGCAGTCCTTAACTATGGCTACACCTTC
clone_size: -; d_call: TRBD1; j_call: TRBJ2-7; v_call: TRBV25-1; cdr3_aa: CASRGTAKQYF; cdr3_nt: TGTGCCAGCAGGGGGACAGCCAAGCAGTACTTC
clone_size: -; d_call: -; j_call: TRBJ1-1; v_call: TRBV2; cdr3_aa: CASSDIGGEAFF; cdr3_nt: TGTGCCAGCAGTGACATAGGGGGTGAAGCTTTCTTT
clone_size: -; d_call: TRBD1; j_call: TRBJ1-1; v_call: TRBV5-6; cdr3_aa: CASSWGDRVTEAFF; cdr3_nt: TGTGCCAGCAGCTGGGGGGACAGGGTCACTGAAGCTTTCTTT
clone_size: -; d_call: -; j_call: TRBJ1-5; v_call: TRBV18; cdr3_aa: CASSRAGGDQPQHF; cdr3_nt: TGTGCCAGCTCACGGGCCGGGGGTGATCAGCCCCAGCATTTT
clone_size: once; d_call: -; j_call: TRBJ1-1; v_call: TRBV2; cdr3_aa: CASRVGSGPTEAFF; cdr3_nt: TGTGCCAGCAGGGTAGGCTCAGGCCCCACTGAAGCTTTCTTT
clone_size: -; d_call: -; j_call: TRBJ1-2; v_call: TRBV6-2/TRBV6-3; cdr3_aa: CASSLPGLLSYGYTF; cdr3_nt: TGTGCCAGCAGCTTACCAGGGCTCCTATCCTATGGCTACACCTTC
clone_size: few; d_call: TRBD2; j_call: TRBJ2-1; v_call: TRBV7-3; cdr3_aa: CASSPGSGGTQINEQFF; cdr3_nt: TGTGCCAGCAGCCCGGGGAGCGGGGGGACCCAAATAAATGAGCAGTTCTTC
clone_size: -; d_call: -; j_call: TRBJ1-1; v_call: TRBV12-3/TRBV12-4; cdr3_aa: CASSQVQGTEAFF; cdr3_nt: TGTGCCAGCTCTCAGGTCCAGGGCACTGAAGCTTTCTTT
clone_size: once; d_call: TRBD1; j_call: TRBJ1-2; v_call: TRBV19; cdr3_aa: CASSIGADRGSYTF; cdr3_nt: TGTGCCAGTAGTATAGGGGCCGACAGGGGCAGCTACACCTTC
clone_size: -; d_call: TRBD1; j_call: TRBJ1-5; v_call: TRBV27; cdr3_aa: CASSPGGNNQPQHF; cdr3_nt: TGTGCCAGCAGCCCAGGGGGGAACAATCAGCCCCAGCATTTT
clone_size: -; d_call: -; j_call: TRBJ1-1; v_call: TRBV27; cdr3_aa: CASRVIGGNTEAFF; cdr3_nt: TGTGCCAGCAGAGTTATTGGAGGGAACACTGAAGCTTTCTTT
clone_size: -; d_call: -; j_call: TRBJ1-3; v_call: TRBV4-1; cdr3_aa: CASSQVPSSGNTIYF; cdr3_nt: TGCGCCAGCAGCCAAGTACCGAGCTCTGGAAACACCATATATTTT
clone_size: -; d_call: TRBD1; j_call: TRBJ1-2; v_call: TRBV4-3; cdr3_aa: CASSQDRGYGYTF; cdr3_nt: TGCGCCAGCAGCCAAGACAGGGGGTATGGCTACACCTTC
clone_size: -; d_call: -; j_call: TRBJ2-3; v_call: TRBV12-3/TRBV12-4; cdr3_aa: CASSFRRADTQYF; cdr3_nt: TGTGCCAGCAGTTTCAGGAGGGCTGATACGCAGTATTTT
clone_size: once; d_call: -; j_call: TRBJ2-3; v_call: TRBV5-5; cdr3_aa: CASSLRASVGDTQYF; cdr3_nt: TGTGCCAGCAGCTTGAGGGCTAGCGTAGGGGATACGCAGTATTTT
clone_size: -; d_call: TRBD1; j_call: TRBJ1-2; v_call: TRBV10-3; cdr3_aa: CAISETRTGNGYTF; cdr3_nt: TGTGCCATCAGTGAGACCCGGACAGGTAATGGCTACACCTTC
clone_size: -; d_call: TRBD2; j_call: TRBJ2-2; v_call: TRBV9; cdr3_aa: CASSPSGGPSTGELFF; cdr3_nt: TGTGCCAGCAGCCCTAGCGGGGGGCCCTCGACCGGGGAGCTGTTTTTT
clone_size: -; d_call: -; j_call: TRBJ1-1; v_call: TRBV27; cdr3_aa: CASSLGAETEAFF; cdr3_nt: TGTGCCAGCAGTTTAGGAGCTGAGACTGAAGCTTTCTTT
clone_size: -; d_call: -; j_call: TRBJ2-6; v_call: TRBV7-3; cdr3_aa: CASSLSGGNGANVLTF; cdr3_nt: TGTGCCAGCAGCTTAAGTGGAGGGAATGGGGCCAACGTCCTGACTTTC
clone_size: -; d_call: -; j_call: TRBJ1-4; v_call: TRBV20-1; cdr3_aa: CSASSGVPEKLFF; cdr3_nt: TGCAGTGCTAGTTCGGGGGTCCCGGAAAAACTGTTTTTT
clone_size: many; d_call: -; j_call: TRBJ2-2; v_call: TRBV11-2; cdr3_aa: CASSLEAGTGELFF; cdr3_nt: TGTGCCAGCAGCTTAGAAGCGGGTACCGGGGAGCTGTTTTTT
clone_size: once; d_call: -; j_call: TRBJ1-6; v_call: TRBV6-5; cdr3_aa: CASSGSLDNSPLHF; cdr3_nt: TGTGCCAGCAGCGGTAGTTTAGATAATTCACCCCTCCACTTT
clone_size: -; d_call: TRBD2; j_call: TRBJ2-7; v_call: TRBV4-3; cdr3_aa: CASSQEWRGVYEQYF; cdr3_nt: TGCGCCAGCAGCCAAGAGTGGCGGGGGGTATACGAGCAGTACTTC
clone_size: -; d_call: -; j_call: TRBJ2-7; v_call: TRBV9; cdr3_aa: CASSVSDSYEQYF; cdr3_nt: TGTGCCAGCAGCGTCTCCGACAGCTACGAGCAGTACTTC
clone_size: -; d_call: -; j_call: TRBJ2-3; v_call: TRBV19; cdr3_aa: CASSIVGAEGTDTQYF; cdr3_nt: TGTGCCAGTAGTATAGTGGGGGCGGAAGGCACAGATACGCAGTATTTT
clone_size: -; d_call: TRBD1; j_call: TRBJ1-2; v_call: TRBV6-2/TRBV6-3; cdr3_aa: CASSYGIIQGFSGYTF; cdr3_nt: TGTGCCAGCAGTTATGGTATTATACAGGGGTTCTCTGGCTACACCTTC
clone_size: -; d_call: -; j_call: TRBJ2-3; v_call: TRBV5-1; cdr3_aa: CASSLGLGTDTQYF; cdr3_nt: TGCGCCAGCAGCTTGGGACTAGGCACAGATACGCAGTATTTT
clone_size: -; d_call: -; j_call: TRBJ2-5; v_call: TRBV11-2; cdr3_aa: CASSRNSGQETQYF; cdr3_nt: TGTGCCAGCAGCCGAAACTCAGGGCAAGAGACCCAGTACTTC
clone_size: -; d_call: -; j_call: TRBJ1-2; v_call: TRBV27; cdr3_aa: CASGRRENYGYTF; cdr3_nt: TGTGCCAGCGGAAGGAGGGAGAACTATGGCTACACCTTC